The subject of this entry is one T cell receptor beta chain. The antigen is undetermined. The entry originates in a study of CD8+CD57+ T cells in acquired aplastic anemia. Study information: Mean yield of DNA from sorted CD4+ and CD8+ cells was approximately 3 ug. Healthy donors yielded 8.5 million to 13 million CD4+ cell reads on average.

The CDR3 is made up of 16 amino acids. Germline CDR1 is KGHDR and CDR2 is SFDVKD. V lost 5 bases and J lost 6; bases outside the gene matches: 7. General observations from the study: Researchers reported that CD8+ Simpson's diversity was not significantly different in patients versus controls.

For CDR3 and TCR beta VDJ profiling, genomic DNA was the template used. MiXCR was run by TCRdb on the reads, yielding one entry per CDR3 protein. The data contain about 180,000 distinct CDR3 sequences, just over 45% of them singletons. The chain links TRBV24-1 to TRBJ1-4; 11 bases agree with TRBD1. The sequence derives from a human donor in good health. The sequenced sample consisted of sorted CD4+, CD8+, or CD8+CD57+ T cells (not recorded which) from PBMCs. The CDR3 protein is CATSAGGTGGHEKLFF. The CDR3 coding sequence is TGTGCCACCAGTGCGGGAGGGACAGGGGGTCATGAAAAACTGTTTTTT.